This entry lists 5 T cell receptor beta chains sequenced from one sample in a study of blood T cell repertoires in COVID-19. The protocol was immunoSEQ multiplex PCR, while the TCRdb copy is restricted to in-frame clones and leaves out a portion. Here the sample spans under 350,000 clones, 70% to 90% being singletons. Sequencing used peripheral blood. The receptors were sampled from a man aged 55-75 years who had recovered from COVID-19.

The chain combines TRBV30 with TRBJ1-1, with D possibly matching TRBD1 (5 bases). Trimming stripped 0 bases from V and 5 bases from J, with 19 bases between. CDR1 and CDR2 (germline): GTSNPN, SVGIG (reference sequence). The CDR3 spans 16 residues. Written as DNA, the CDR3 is TGTGCCTGGAGTGTTTTCGGCGCCTTTGGGGGGACTGAAGCTTTCTTT. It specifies CAWSVFGAFGGTEAFF. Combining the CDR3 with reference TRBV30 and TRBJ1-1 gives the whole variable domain SQTIHQWPATLVQPVGSPLSLECTVEGTSNPNLYWYRQAAGRGLQLLFYSVGIGQISSEVPQNLSASRPQDRQFILSSKKLLLSDSGFYLCAWSVFGAFGGTEAFFGQGTRLTVV.

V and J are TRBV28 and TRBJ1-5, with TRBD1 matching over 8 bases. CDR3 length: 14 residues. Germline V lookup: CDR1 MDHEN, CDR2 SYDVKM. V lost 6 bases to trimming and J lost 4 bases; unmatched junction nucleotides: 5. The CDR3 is CASSLGQGNQPQHF. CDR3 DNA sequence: TGTGCCAGCAGCTTAGGACAGGGTAATCAGCCCCAGCATTTT. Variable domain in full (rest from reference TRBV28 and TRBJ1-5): DVKVTQSSRYLVKRTGEKVFLECVQDMDHENMFWYRQDPGLGLRLIYFSYDVKMKEKGDIPEGYSVSREKKERFSLILESASTNQTSMYLCASSLGQGNQPQHFGDGTRLSIL.

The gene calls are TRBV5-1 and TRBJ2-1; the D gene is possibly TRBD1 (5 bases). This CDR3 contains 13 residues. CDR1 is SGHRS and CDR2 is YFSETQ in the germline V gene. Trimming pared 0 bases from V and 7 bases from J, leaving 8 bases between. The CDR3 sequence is CASSLGRANEQFF. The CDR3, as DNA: TGCGCCAGCAGCTTGGGCAGGGCGAATGAGCAGTTCTTC.

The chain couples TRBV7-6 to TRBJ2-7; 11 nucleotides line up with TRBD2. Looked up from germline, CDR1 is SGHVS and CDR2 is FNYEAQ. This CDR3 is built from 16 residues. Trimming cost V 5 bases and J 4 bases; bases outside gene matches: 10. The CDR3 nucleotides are TGTGCCAGCAGCGCTCGACCGGCTAGCGGGAGGTACGAGCAGTACTTC. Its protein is CASSARPASGRYEQYF.

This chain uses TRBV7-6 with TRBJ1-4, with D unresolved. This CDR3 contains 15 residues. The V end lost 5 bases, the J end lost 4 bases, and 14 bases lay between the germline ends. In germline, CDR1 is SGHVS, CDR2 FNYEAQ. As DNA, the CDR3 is TGTGCCAGCAGCCTAAGCGGTGGAGGTAATGAAAAACTGTTTTTT. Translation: CASSLSGGGNEKLFF.